Given below is one T cell receptor (beta chain) in context. What it recognizes is unknown. The entry originates in a study of shared clonotypes between healthy human individuals. Findings and caveats of the study: Only blood underwent sampling, and tissue repertoires likely differ.

Sequencing used immunoSEQ multiplex PCR; TCRdb keeps in-frame clones, though not all of them. The sample records around 2,100,000 clones, roughly 95% being singletons. Germline assignment: CDR1 MDHEN and CDR2 SYDVKM. The CDR3 runs to 16 residues. Between the trimmed V and J ends, which lost 2 bases and 3 bases, there was a span of 14 bases. CD8 cells regarded as naive lacked CD45RO, were positively chosen for CCR7, and omitted terminally differentiated effector memory CD45RA+ cells. The sequence was collected from a young man in good health. The V and J genes are TRBV28 and TRBJ1-3, with D tentatively TRBD1 (5 bases). Sequenced: naive CD8+ T cells sorted from blood. CDR3 in DNA: TGTGCCAGCAGTTTAGAAGGGGAAGGCTTTGGAAACACCATATATTTT. Protein sequence: CASSLEGEGFGNTIYF. The whole variable domain, remainder taken from reference TRBV28 and TRBJ1-3, is DVKVTQSSRYLVKRTGEKVFLECVQDMDHENMFWYRQDPGLGLRLIYFSYDVKMKEKGDIPEGYSVSREKKERFSLILESASTNQTSMYLCASSLEGEGFGNTIYFGEGSWLTVV.